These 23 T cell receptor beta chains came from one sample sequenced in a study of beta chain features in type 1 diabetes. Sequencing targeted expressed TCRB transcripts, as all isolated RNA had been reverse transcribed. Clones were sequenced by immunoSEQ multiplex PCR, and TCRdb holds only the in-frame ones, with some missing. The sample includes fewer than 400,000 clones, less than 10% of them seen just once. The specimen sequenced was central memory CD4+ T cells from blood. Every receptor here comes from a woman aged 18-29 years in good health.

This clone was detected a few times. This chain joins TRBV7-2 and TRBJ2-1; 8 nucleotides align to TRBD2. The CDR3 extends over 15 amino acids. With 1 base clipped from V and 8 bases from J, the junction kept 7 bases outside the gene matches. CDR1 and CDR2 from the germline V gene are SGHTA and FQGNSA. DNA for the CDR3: TGTGCCAGCAGCTTAGGACTAGCGATGAGCTATGAGCAGTTCTTC. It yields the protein CASSLGLAMSYEQFF.

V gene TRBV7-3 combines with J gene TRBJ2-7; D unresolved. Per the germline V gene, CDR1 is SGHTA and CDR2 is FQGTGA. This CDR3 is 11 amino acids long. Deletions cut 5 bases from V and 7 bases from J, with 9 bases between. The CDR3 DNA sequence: TGTGCCAGCAGCAAATCGAGGGAGCAGTACTTC. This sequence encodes CASSKSREQYF.

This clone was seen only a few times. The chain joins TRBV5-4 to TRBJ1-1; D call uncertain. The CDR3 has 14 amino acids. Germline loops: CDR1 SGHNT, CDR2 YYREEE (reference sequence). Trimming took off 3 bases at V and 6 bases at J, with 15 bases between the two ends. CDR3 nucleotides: TGTGCCAGCAGCTCGATAAGGGCCAAAGCTGAAGCTTTCTTT. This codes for CASSSIRAKAEAFF.

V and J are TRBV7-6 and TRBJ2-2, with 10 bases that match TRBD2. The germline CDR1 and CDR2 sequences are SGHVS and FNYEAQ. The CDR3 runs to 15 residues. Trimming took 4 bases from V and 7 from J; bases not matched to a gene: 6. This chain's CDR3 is CASSSLAGVVGELFF. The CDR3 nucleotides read TGTGCCAGCAGCTCGCTAGCGGGAGTTGTCGGGGAGCTGTTTTTT.

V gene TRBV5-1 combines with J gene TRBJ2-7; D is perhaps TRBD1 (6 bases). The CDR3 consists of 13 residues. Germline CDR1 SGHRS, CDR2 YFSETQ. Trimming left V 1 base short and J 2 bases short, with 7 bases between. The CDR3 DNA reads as TGCGCCAGCAGCTTGACAGGGACCTACGAGCAGTACTTC. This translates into CASSLTGTYEQYF.

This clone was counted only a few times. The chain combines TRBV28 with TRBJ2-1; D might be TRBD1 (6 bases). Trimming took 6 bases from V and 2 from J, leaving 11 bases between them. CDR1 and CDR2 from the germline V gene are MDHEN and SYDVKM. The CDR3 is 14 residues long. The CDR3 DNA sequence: TGTGCCAGCAGGGGGGCGTCCGCCTACAATGAGCAGTTCTTC. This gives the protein CASRGASAYNEQFF.

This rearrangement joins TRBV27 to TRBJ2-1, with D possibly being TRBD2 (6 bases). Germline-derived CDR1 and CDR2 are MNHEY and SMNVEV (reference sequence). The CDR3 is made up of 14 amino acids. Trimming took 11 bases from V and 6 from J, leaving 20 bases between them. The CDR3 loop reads CASWVTRGSNEQFF. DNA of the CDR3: TGTGCCTCATGGGTGACTAGGGGTTCCAATGAGCAGTTCTTC.

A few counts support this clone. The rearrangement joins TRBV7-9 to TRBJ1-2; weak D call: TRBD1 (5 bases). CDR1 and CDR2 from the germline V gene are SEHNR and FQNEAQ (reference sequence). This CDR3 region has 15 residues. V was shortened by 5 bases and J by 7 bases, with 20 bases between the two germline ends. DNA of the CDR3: TGTGCCAGCAGCCCCCAGGGCCGGAGGGCGACTGGCTACACCTTC. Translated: CASSPQGRRATGYTF.

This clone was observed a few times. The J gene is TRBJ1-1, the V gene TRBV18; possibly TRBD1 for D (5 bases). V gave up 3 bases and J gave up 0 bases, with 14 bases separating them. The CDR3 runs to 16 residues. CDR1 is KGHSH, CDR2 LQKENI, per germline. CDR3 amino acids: CASSPGTLSLNTEAFF. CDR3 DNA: TGTGCCAGCTCACCGGGGACGCTTTCCCTGAACACTGAAGCTTTCTTT. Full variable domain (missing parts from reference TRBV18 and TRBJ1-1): NAGVMQNPRHLVRRRGQEARLRCSPMKGHSHVYWYRQLPEEGLKFMVYLQKENIIDESGMPKERFSAEFPKEGPSILRIQQVVRGDSAAYFCASSPGTLSLNTEAFFGQGTRLTVV.

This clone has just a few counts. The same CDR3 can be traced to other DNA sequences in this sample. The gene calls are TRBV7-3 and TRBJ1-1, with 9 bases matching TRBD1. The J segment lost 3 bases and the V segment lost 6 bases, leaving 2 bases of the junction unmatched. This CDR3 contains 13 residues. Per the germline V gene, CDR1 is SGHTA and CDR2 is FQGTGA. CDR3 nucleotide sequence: TGTGCCAGCAGACGACAGGGGGACACTGAAGCTTTCTTT. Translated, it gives CASRRQGDTEAFF.

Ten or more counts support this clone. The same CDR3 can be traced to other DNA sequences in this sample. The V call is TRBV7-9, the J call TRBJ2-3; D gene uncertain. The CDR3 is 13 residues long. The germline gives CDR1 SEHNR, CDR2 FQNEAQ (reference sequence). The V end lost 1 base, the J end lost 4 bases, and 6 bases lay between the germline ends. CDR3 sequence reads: CASSLERSDTQYF. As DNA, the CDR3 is TGTGCCAGCAGCTTAGAGCGCTCAGATACGCAGTATTTT.

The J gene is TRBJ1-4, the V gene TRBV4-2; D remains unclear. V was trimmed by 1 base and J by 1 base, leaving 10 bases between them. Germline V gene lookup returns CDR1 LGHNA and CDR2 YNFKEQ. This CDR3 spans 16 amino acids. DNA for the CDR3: TGTGCCAGCAGCCAAGTGCAGCCGGGAACTAATGAAAAACTGTTTTTT. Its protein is CASSQVQPGTNEKLFF.

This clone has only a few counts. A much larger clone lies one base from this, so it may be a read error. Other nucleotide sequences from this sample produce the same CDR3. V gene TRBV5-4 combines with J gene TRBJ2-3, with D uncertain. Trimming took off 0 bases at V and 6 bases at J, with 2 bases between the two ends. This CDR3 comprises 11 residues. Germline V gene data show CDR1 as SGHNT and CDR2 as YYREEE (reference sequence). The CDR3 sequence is CASSLGDTQYF. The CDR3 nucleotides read TGTGCCAGCAGCTTGGGGGATACGCAGTATTTT.

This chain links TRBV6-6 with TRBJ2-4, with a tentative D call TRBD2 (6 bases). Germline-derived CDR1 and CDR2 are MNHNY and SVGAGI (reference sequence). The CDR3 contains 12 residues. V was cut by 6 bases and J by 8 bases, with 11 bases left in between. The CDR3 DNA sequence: TGTGCCAGCAGCCCGGGACTTGACATTCAGTACTTC. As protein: CASSPGLDIQYF.

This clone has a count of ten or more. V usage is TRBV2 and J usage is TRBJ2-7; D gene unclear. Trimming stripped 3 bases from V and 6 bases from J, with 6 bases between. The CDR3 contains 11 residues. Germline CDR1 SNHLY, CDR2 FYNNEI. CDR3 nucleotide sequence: TGTGCCAGCAGTGATGTGGTCGAGCAGTACTTC. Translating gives CASSDVVEQYF.

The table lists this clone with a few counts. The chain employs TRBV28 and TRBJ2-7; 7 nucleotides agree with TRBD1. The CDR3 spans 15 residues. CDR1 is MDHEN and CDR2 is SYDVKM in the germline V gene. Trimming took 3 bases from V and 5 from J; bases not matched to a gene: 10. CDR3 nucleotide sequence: TGTGCCAGCAGTTTCGTCGACAGGGAAATCCACGAGCAGTACTTC. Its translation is CASSFVDREIHEQYF.

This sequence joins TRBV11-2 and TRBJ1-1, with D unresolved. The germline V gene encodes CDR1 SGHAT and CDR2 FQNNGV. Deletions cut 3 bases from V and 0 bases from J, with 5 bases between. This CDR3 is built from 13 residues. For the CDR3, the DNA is TGTGCCAGCAGCTTTTCAGTGAACACTGAAGCTTTCTTT. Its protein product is CASSFSVNTEAFF.

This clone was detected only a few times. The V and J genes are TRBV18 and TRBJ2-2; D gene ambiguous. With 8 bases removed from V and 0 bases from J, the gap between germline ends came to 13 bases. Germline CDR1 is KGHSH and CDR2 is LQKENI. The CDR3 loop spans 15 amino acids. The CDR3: CASSQVVANTGELFF. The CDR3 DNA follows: TGTGCCAGCAGCCAAGTGGTCGCGAACACCGGGGAGCTGTTTTTT.

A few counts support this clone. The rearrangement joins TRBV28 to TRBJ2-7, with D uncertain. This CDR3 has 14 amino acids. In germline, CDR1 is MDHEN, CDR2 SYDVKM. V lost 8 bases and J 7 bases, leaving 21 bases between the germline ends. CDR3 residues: CASFPPGFSGEQYF. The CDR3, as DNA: TGTGCCAGCTTTCCCCCAGGTTTCTCCGGTGAGCAGTACTTC.

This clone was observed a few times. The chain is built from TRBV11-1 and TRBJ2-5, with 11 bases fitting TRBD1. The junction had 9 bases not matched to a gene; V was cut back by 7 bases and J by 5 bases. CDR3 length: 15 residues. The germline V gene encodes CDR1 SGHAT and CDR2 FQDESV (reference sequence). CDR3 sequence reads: CASNPGQGGDETQYF. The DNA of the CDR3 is TGTGCCAGCAACCCGGGACAGGGGGGCGACGAGACCCAGTACTTC.

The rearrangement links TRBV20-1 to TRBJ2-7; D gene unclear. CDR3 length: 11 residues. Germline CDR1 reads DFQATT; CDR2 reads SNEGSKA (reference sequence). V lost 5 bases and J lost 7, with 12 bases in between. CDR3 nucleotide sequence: TGCAGTGCTTCCAGAAATGAGGAGCAGTACTTC. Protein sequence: CSASRNEEQYF.

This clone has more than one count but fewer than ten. Here the CDR3 reads CASSLVARAGENEKLFF. The CDR3 nucleotides are TGTGCCAGCAGCTTAGTAGCCCGGGCAGGGGAGAACGAAAAACTGTTTTTT. This sequence joins TRBV5-6 and TRBJ1-4; D is perhaps TRBD1 (6 bases). The length of the CDR3 is 17 residues. Germline V gives CDR1 SGHDT, CDR2 YYEEEE. Trimming removed 2 bases from V and 8 bases from J, with 22 bases in between. The whole variable domain, filled in from reference TRBV5-6 and TRBJ1-4, reads DAGVTQSPTHLIKTRGQQVTLRCSPKSGHDTVSWYQQALGQGPQFIFQYYEEEERQRGNFPDRFSGHQFPNYSSELNVNALLLGDSALYLCASSLVARAGENEKLFFGSGTQLSVL.

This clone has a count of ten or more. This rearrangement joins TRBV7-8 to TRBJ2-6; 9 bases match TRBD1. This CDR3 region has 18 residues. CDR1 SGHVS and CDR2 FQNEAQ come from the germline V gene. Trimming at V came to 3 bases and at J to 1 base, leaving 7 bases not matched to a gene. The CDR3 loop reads CASSFRDRVLSGANVLTF. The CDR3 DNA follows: TGTGCCAGCAGCTTCCGGGACAGGGTTTTGTCTGGGGCCAACGTCCTGACTTTC.